Below, one T cell receptor beta chain is given with its context. The treatment denotes: about 20 received Ad26.COV2.S at low or high dose, single or two shots; a few received placebo; per-sample allocation not given. Samples were taken on day 63 after the first vaccine or placebo injection. The germline V gene encodes CDR1 SGHNT and CDR2 YYREEE (reference sequence). There are 17 residues in the CDR3. Trimming removed 2 bases from V and 3 bases from J; junction bases left unmatched: 7. Here immunoSEQ multiplex PCR was the method, and the copy in TCRdb shows in-frame clones only, minus some. The sample holds roughly 300,000 clones, approximately 90% seen once. This specimen comes from a study of Ad26.COV2.S vaccination and SARS-CoV-2 variants. Study overall: A participant enrolled in the COV1001 Ad26.COV2.S trial arm provided the sample. Participants got Ad26.COV2.S intramuscularly, once or twice 56 days apart.

The chain joins TRBV5-4 to TRBJ2-2, with TRBD1 matching over 10 bases. The sample consisted of peripheral blood, taken in a trial of Ad26.COV2.S vaccine versus placebo. The TCR was taken from a person between 18 and 65 years old who received the Ad26.COV2.S COVID-19 vaccine or a placebo. CDR3 nucleotide sequence: TGTGCCAGCAGCTTTGACAGGGGGCTATTAGACACCGGGGAGCTGTTTTTT. It yields the protein CASSFDRGLLDTGELFF.